A single TCR beta chain is shown here with its context. Trimming removed 2 bases from V and 2 bases from J; junction bases left unmatched: 4. Germline V gives CDR1 LGHNA, CDR2 YNFKEQ. The CDR3 is made up of 15 amino acids. Per the original methods: Counts of nucleated cells, estimated from reference gene primer amplification, were obtained. This table comes from immunoSEQ multiplex PCR, and its TCRdb copy is limited to in-frame clones, with some not included. That table supplies the V and J calls and clone size; D and trimming were determined from the DNA. The sample consists of 30,000 to 40,000 clones, more than 85% of them appearing once. This specimen comes from a study of blood T cell repertoires in COVID-19. The wider study: Researchers got acute and convalescent COVID-19 samples from the United States, Italy and Spain. PBMCs, B-cell-depleted T cells, or T cells provided the cDNA or gDNA that made up the material.

The sequencing sample was made of peripheral blood. The clonotype originates from a male donor with active COVID-19. This sequence joins TRBV4-2 and TRBJ2-3, with 7 bases fitting TRBD1. Written as DNA, the CDR3 is TGTGCCAGCAGCCAAAGGGACAGATACACAGATACGCAGTATTTT. Its protein product is CASSQRDRYTDTQYF.